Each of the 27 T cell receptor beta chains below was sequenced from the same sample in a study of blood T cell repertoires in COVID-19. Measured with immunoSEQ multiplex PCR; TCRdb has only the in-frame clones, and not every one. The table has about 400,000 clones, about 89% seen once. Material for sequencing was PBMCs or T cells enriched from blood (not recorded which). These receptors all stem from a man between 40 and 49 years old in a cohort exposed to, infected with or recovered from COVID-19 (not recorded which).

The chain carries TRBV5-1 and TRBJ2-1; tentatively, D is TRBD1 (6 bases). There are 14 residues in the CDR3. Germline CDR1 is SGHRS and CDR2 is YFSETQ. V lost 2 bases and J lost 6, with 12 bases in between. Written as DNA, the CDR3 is TGCGCCAGCAGCTTCAGGGGACGAAGCAATGAGCAGTTCTTC. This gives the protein CASSFRGRSNEQFF.

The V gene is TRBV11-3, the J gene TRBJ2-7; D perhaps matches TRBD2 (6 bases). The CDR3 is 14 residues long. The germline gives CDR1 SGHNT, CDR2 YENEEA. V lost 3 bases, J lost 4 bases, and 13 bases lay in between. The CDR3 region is CASSLEGFPYEQYF. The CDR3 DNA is TGTGCCAGCAGCTTGGAGGGGTTCCCTTACGAGCAGTACTTC.

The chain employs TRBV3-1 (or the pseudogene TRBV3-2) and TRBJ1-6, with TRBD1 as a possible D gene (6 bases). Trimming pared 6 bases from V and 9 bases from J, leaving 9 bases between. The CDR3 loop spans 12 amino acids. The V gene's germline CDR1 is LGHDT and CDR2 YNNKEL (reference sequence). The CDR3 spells CASSTGTSPLHF. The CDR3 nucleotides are TGTGCCAGCAGTACAGGGACTTCACCCCTCCACTTT.

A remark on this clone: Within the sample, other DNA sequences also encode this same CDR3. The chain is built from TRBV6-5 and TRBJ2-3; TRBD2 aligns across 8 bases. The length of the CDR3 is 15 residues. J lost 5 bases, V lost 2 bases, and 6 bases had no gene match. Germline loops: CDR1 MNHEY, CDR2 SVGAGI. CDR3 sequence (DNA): TGTGCCAGCAGTTACGGACTAGCTGGAGGAGATACGCAGTATTTT. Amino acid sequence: CASSYGLAGGDTQYF.

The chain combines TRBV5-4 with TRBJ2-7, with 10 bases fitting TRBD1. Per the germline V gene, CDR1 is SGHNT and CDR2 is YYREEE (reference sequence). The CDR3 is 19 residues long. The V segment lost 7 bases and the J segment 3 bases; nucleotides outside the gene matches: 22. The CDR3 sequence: CASQQTSGTGVVNVYEQYF. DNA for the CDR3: TGTGCCAGCCAGCAGACTTCCGGGACAGGGGTTGTTAATGTCTACGAGCAGTACTTC.

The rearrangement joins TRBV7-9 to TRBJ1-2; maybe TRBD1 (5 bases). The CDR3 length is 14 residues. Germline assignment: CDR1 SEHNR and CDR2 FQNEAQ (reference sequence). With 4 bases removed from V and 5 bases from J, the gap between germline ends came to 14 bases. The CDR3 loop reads CASSSLDMSYGYTF. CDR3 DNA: TGTGCCAGCAGCTCCTTGGACATGTCGTATGGCTACACCTTC.

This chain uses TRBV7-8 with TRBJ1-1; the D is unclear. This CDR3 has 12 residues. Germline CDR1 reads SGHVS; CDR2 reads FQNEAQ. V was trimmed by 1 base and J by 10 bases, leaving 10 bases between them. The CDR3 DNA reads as TGTGCCAGCAGCTTAGGGTTCGCCGGAGCTTTCTTT. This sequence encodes CASSLGFAGAFF.

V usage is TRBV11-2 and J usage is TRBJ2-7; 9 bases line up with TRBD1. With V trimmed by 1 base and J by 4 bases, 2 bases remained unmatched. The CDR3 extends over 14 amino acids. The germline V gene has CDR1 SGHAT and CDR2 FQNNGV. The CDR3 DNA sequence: TGTGCCAGCAGCTTAGGGGACAGGGTTTACGAGCAGTACTTC. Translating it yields CASSLGDRVYEQYF. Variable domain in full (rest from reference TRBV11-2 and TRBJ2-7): EAGVAQSPRYKIIEKRQSVAFWCNPISGHATLYWYQQILGQGPKLLIQFQNNGVVDDSQLPKDRFSAERLKGVDSTLKIQPAKLEDSAVYLCASSLGDRVYEQYFGPGTRLTVT.

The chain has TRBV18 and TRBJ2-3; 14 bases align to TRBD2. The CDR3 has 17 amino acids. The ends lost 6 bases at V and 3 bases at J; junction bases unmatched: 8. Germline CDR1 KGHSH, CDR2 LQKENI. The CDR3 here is CASSAGTSGSGTDTQYF. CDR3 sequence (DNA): TGTGCCAGCTCGGCCGGGACTAGCGGGAGTGGTACAGATACGCAGTATTTT.

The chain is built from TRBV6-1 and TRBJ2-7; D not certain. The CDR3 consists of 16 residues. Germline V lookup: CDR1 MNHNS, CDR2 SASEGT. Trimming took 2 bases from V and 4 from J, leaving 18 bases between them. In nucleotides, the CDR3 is TGTGCCAGCAGTGAACTAGGTGCCCAAGGAGTGTACGAGCAGTACTTC. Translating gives CASSELGAQGVYEQYF.

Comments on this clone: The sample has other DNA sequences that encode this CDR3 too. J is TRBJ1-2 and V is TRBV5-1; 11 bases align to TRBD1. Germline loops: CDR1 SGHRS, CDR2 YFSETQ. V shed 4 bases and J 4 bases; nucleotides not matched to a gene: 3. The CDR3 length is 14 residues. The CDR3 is CASSPGTGGYGYTF. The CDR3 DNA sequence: TGCGCCAGCAGCCCCGGGACAGGGGGCTATGGCTACACCTTC.

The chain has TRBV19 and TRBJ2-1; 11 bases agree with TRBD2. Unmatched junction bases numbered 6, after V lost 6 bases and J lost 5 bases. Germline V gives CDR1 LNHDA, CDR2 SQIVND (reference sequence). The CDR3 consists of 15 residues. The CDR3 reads CASRIRLAGNNEQFF. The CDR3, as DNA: TGTGCCAGTAGGATCCGACTAGCGGGAAACAATGAGCAGTTCTTC.

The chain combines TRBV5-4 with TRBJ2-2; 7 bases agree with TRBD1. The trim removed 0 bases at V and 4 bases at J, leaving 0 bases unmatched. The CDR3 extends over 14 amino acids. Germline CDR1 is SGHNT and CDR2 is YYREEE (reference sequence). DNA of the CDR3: TGTGCCAGCAGCTTGGACAGGGGCACCGGGGAGCTGTTTTTT. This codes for CASSLDRGTGELFF.

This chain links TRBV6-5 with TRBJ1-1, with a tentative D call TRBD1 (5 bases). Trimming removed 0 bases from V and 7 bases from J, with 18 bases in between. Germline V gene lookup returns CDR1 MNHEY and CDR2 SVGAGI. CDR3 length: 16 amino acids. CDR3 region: CASSYSDFGGTFEAFF. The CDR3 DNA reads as TGTGCCAGCAGTTACTCGGATTTTGGGGGGACCTTTGAAGCTTTCTTT.

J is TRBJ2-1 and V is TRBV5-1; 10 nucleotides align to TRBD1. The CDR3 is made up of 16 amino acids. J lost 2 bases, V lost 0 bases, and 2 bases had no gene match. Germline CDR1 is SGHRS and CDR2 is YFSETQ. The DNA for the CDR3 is TGCGCCAGCAGCTTGGGACAGGGGGCGGCCTACAATGAGCAGTTCTTC. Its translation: CASSLGQGAAYNEQFF. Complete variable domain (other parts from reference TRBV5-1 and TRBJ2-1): KAGVTQTPRYLIKTRGQQVTLSCSPISGHRSVSWYQQTPGQGLQFLFEYFSETQRNKGNFPGRFSGRQFSNSRSEMNVSTLELGDSALYLCASSLGQGAAYNEQFFGPGTRLTVL.

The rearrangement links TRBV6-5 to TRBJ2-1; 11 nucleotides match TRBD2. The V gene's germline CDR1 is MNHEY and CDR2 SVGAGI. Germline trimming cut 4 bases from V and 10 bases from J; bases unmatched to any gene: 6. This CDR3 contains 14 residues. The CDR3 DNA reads TGTGCCAGCAGTTTTAGCGGGAGGGGGCTGGAGCAGTTCTTC. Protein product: CASSFSGRGLEQFF.

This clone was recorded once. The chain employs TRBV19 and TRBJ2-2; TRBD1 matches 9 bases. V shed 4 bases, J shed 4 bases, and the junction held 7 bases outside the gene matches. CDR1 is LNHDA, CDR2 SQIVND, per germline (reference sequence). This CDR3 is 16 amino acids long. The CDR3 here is CASSTGTGSVTGELFF. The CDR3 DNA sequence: TGTGCCAGTAGTACGGGGACAGGGTCGGTCACCGGGGAGCTGTTTTTT.

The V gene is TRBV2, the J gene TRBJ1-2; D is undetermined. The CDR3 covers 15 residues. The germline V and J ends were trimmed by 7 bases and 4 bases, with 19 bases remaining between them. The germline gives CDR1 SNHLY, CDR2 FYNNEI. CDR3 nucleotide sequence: TGTGCCAGCACCAAGGAGGGTAGGGTCGGCTATGGCTACACCTTC. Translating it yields CASTKEGRVGYGYTF.

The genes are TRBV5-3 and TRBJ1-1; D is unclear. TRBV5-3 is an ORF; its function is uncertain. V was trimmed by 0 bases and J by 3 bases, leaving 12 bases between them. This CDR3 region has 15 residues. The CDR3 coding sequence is TGTGCCAGAAGCTTGGGTCCGTCTACCTACACTGAAGCTTTCTTT. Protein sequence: CARSLGPSTYTEAFF.

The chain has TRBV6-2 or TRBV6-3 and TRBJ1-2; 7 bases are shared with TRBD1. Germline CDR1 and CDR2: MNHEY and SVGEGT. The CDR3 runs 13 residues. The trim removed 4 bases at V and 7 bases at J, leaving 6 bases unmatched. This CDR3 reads CASSSTQGGGYTF. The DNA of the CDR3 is TGTGCCAGCAGTTCTACGCAGGGGGGTGGCTACACCTTC.

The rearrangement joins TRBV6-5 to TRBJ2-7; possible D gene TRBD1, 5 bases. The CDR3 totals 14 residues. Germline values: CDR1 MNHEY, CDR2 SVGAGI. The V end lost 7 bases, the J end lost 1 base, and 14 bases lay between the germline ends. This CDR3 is CASNFPAGSYEQYF. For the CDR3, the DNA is TGTGCCAGCAATTTCCCGGCAGGGTCCTACGAGCAGTACTTC.

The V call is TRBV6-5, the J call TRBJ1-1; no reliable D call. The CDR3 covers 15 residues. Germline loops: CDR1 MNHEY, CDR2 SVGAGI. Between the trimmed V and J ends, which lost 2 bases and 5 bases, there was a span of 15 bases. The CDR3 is CASSYTGISRTEAFF. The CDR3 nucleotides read TGTGCCAGCAGTTACACCGGGATTAGTAGGACTGAAGCTTTCTTT.

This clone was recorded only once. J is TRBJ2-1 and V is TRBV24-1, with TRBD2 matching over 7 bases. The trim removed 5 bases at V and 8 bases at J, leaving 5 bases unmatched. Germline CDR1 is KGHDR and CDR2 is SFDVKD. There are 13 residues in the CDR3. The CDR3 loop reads CATSGAGEDEQFF. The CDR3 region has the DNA TGTGCCACCAGTGGGGCGGGAGAGGATGAGCAGTTCTTC.

CDR3 in amino acids: CASSLGDRGTDTQYF. CDR3 coding DNA: TGTGCCAGCAGCCTAGGGGACAGGGGGACAGATACGCAGTATTTT. The genes are TRBV5-8 and TRBJ2-3; 11 nucleotides line up with TRBD1. The ends lost 4 bases at V and 3 bases at J; junction bases unmatched: 4. Germline V gene lookup returns CDR1 SGHTS and CDR2 YDEGEE. This CDR3 spans 15 amino acids.

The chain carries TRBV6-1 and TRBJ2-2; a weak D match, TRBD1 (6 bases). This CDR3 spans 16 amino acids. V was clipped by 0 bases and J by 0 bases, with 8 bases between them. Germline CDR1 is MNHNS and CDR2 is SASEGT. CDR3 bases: TGTGCCAGCAGTGAAGCGCCAGGGGCGAACACCGGGGAGCTGTTTTTT. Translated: CASSEAPGANTGELFF.

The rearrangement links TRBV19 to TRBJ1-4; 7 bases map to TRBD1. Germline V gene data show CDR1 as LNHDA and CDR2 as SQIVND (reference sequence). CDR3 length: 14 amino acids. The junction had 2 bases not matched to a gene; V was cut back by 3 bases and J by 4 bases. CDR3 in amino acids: CASSIDRDNEKLFF. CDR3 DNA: TGTGCCAGTAGTATCGACAGGGATAATGAAAAACTGTTTTTT.

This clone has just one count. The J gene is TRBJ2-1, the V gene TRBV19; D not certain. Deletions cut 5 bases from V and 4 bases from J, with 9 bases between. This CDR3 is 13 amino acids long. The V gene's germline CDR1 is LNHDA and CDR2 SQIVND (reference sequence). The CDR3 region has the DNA TGTGCCAGTAGTTTGCAGGAATACAATGAGCAGTTCTTC. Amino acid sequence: CASSLQEYNEQFF.